This is a list of T cell receptor beta chains from one sample in a study of T-cell reconstitution after alpha-beta-depleted transplantation in children. In TCRdb, the PCR reads were re-called with MiXCR into one record per CDR3 protein. The sample includes 450,000 to 550,000 distinct CDR3 sequences, about an eighth of them seen just once. The sample in question was PBMCs, mostly from graft donor cells, obtained 180 days after TCRalphabeta/CD19-depleted stem cell transplant. The receptors were gathered from a female patient aged 2-10 years who had a stem cell transplant for aplastic anemia, so the T cells may come from the graft donor. CDR3s include the opening cysteine and the closing phenylalanine or tryptophan. Fields, in order: J gene, D gene, clone size, CDR3 length, V gene, CDR3 DNA, CDR3 protein. D genes are given only for firm matches. Some rows mark clone size as missing; the rest say once, few, many or name a class of expanded clone.

TRBJ2-7 | TRBD1 | many | 14 | TRBV24-1 | TGTGCCACCAGTGACCCGGGACAGGGCTTCGAGCAGTACTTC | CATSDPGQGFEQYF
TRBJ1-4 | TRBD1 | few | 15 | TRBV7-2 | TGTGCCAGCAGCCCGCTGGGCACAGGGGAAGAAAAACTGTTTTTT | CASSPLGTGEEKLFF
TRBJ2-5 | - | many | 19 | TRBV12-3/TRBV12-4 | TGTGCCAGCAGTTTATTGGTACCGGGACCGGGGCGCATGCGAGAGACCCAGTACTTC | CASSLLVPGPGRMRETQYF
TRBJ2-2 | TRBD2 | few | 14 | TRBV29-1 | TGCAGCGTTGAATGGCGGCGGGGGAGGGGGGAGCTGTTTTTT | CSVEWRRGRGELFF
TRBJ2-5 | - | few | 15 | TRBV4-3 | TGCGCCAGCAGCCAAGATAGGCCCTACCAAGAGACCCAGTACTTC | CASSQDRPYQETQYF
TRBJ2-7 | - | many | 13 | TRBV7-2 | TGTGCCAGCAGCTTAGGGGTGGGATACGAGCAGTACTTC | CASSLGVGYEQYF
TRBJ2-5 | - | many | 15 | TRBV15 | TGTGCCACCAGCAGAGGGCCGGCCACCCAAGAGACCCAGTACTTC | CATSRGPATQETQYF
TRBJ2-2 | - | many | 15 | TRBV5-5 | TGTGCCAGCAGCTTGGAGGGGGCGAACACCGGGGAGCTGTTTTTT | CASSLEGANTGELFF
TRBJ2-4 | TRBD2 | few | 17 | TRBV7-2 | TGTGCCAGCAGCTTAGCGTCTAGCGGGATAGCCAAAAACATTCAGTACTTC | CASSLASSGIAKNIQYF
TRBJ2-3 | - | many | 13 | TRBV20-1 | TGCAGTGCTAGAGTTCCTAGCACAGATACGCAGTATTTT | CSARVPSTDTQYF
TRBJ2-1 | TRBD2 | few | 13 | TRBV29-1 | TGCAGCGTTGATACTCGACTAGCGGGTGAGCAGTTCTTC | CSVDTRLAGEQFF
TRBJ2-3 | TRBD2 | many | 15 | TRBV5-1 | TGCGCCAGCAGCTTGGTACTAGCGGGAGTGGATACGCAGTATTTT | CASSLVLAGVDTQYF
TRBJ1-5 | - | - | 12 | TRBV13 | TGTGCCAGCAGCTTAGGCGCTCAGCCCCAGCATTTT | CASSLGAQPQHF
TRBJ2-1 | - | many | 16 | TRBV6-1 | TGTGCCAGCAGTCAACGCAGGGGCCCCTTGTACAATGAGCAGTTCTTC | CASSQRRGPLYNEQFF
TRBJ2-1 | TRBD1 | few | 15 | TRBV5-5 | TGTGCCAGCAGCCCCGGGGCAGGGGGCTACAATGAGCAGTTCTTC | CASSPGAGGYNEQFF
TRBJ2-1 | - | - | 18 | TRBV6-2/TRBV6-3 | TGTGCCAGCAGTTCCACCGCTTTTTTGAAGCGGTCCGACAATGAGCAGTTCTTC | CASSSTAFLKRSDNEQFF
TRBJ1-3 | - | - | 15 | TRBV7-2 | TGTGCCAGCAGCTTAGTGGGGAGGAGAGGAAACACCATATATTTT | CASSLVGRRGNTIYF
TRBJ1-2 | TRBD1 | - | 13 | TRBV20-1 | TGCAGACACACCGCCGACAGGGGGTATGGCTACACCTTC | CRHTADRGYGYTF
TRBJ2-1 | TRBD2 | few | 17 | TRBV12-3/TRBV12-4 | TGTGCCAGCAGTTTATTGTCTAGCGGGAAATCAAACAATGAGCAGTTCTTC | CASSLLSSGKSNNEQFF
TRBJ2-7 | TRBD2 | few | 16 | TRBV6-5 | TGTGCCAGCAGTTACGGACTAGCGAGAGGGTCCTACGAGCAGTACTTC | CASSYGLARGSYEQYF
TRBJ2-1 | TRBD2 | few | 16 | TRBV4-1 | TGCGCCAGCAGCCAATTAAGCCTAGCGGTTTACAATGAGCAGTTCTTC | CASSQLSLAVYNEQFF
TRBJ2-6 | - | - | 19 | TRBV27 | TGTGCCAGCAGCCCGGGGATACGGGGTTCTTTCTCTGGGGCCAACGTCCTGACTTTC | CASSPGIRGSFSGANVLTF
TRBJ2-5 | - | few | 15 | TRBV20-1 | TGCAGTGCTCGGAAGGCAATAAGCGCTAAAGAGACCCAGTACTTC | CSARKAISAKETQYF
TRBJ2-5 | - | many | 13 | TRBV2 | TGTGCCAGCAGAGGAGGCATCGGACAGACCCAGTACTTC | CASRGGIGQTQYF
TRBJ2-1 | TRBD1 | - | 12 | TRBV28 | TGTGCCAGCAGTTTTCGGGCCGACAGGGCGATCTTC | CASSFRADRAIF
TRBJ2-3 | TRBD2 | few | 15 | TRBV10-3 | TGTGCCATCAGTGAATTAGCGGGAGCAGCAGATACGCAGTATTTT | CAISELAGAADTQYF
TRBJ1-5 | TRBD1 | - | 15 | TRBV29-1 | TGCAGCGTGGAACAGGGGGCTGGGAGCAATCAGCCCCAGCATTTT | CSVEQGAGSNQPQHF
TRBJ2-2 | TRBD2 | - | 17 | TRBV4-1 | TGCGCCAGCAGCCAGGGGGGACTAGCGTCGAACACCGGGGAGCTGTTTTTT | CASSQGGLASNTGELFF
TRBJ1-6 | TRBD1 | few | 15 | TRBV7-6 | TGTGCCAGCAGCGCGCGGACAGGGAGTTATTCACCCCTCCACTTT | CASSARTGSYSPLHF
TRBJ2-5 | - | - | 12 | TRBV30 | TGTGCCACAAAGCCGGGACAAGAGACCCAGTACTTC | CATKPGQETQYF
TRBJ2-2 | - | few | 16 | TRBV6-5 | TGTGCCAGCAGTTACGACAAGTTCGCGAACACCGGGGAGCTGTTTTTT | CASSYDKFANTGELFF
TRBJ2-1 | - | few | 15 | TRBV7-8 | TGTGCCAGCAGGCTTACAGGAAGCTCCTACAATGAGCAGTTCTTC | CASRLTGSSYNEQFF
TRBJ2-1 | TRBD2 | few | 17 | TRBV9 | TGTGCCAGCAGCGCATCGACTAGCGGGAGGGCTTACAATGAGCAGTTCTTC | CASSASTSGRAYNEQFF
TRBJ1-2 | TRBD1 | - | 16 | TRBV30 | TGTGCCTGGAGTCCCGCCCGGACAGGAGCGATCTATGGCTACACCTTC | CAWSPARTGAIYGYTF
TRBJ2-2 | - | few | 14 | TRBV29-1 | TGCAGCGTTGACTTGTCAGGATCCACCGGGGAGCTGTTTTTT | CSVDLSGSTGELFF
TRBJ1-2 | - | few | 17 | TRBV12-3/TRBV12-4 | TGTGCCAGCAGTTTCGGTAGCAGTAATATCGCCAACTATGGCTACACCTTC | CASSFGSSNIANYGYTF
TRBJ1-6 | - | few | 15 | TRBV28 | TGTGCCAGCAGTTTAAGGTCGGAACGGAATTCACCCCTCCACTTT | CASSLRSERNSPLHF
TRBJ2-3 | - | many | 14 | TRBV7-9 | TGTGCCAGCAGCTTCATATATGGGGTGGATACGCAGTATTTT | CASSFIYGVDTQYF
TRBJ2-1 | - | medium-sized | 14 | TRBV5-6 | TGTGCCAGCAGCTTGGGGGCAGAACCCAATGAGCAGTTCTTC | CASSLGAEPNEQFF
TRBJ2-1 | TRBD2 | - | 15 | TRBV25-1 | TGTGCCAGCAGTGGTGCGCGGGAGGGGAAAACTGAGCAGTTCTTC | CASSGAREGKTEQFF
TRBJ1-3 | - | few | 14 | TRBV30 | TGTGCCTGGACGTTCGGGAGCTCTGGAAACACCATATATTTT | CAWTFGSSGNTIYF
TRBJ1-6 | TRBD1 | - | 15 | TRBV11-2 | TGTGCCAGCAGCTCCAGGGGGGGAAATAATTCACCCCTCCACTTT | CASSSRGGNNSPLHF
TRBJ2-2 | - | - | 16 | TRBV7-2 | TGTGCCAGCAGCTTAGGGGTCGGGAGCGGCACCGGGGAGCTGTTTTTT | CASSLGVGSGTGELFF
TRBJ2-5 | - | many | 13 | TRBV15 | TGTGCCACCAGCACCAGGCCGCCAGAGACCCAGTACTTC | CATSTRPPETQYF
TRBJ2-2 | - | few | 15 | TRBV7-9 | TGTGCCAGCAGCTCCCCTGCGGCGAACACCGGGGAGCTGTTTTTT | CASSSPAANTGELFF
TRBJ2-1 | TRBD2 | - | 17 | TRBV4-3 | TGCGCCAGCAGCCCTTCCCCTTGGGCGGGGGGATTCAATGAGCAGTTCTTC | CASSPSPWAGGFNEQFF
TRBJ1-1 | TRBD1 | - | 16 | TRBV20-1 | TGCAGTGCTCCCCGACAGGGGTCTGGCATGAACACTGAAGCTTTCTTT | CSAPRQGSGMNTEAFF
TRBJ2-3 | - | few | 17 | TRBV19 | TGTGCCAGTAGTATTCGGGCGGGTGGGCTCTTCACAGATACGCAGTATTTT | CASSIRAGGLFTDTQYF
TRBJ2-5 | TRBD2 | - | 15 | TRBV5-1 | TGCGCCAGCAGCTTGGCCAGCGGGAGACGGGAGACCCAGTACTTC | CASSLASGRRETQYF
TRBJ1-1 | - | few | 18 | TRBV25-1 | TGTGCCAGCAGTGAATTTCGTACTCTAACGGATGGCGGCACTGAAGCTTTCTTT | CASSEFRTLTDGGTEAFF
TRBJ2-3 | - | - | 16 | TRBV29-1 | TGCAGCGTTGAAGATCGGGATACAGGGAGCCCAGATACGCAGTATTTT | CSVEDRDTGSPDTQYF
TRBJ2-2 | - | - | 16 | TRBV25-1 | TGTGCCAGCAGTGGCGGGAAGCCCACGAACACCGGGGAGCTGTTTTTT | CASSGGKPTNTGELFF